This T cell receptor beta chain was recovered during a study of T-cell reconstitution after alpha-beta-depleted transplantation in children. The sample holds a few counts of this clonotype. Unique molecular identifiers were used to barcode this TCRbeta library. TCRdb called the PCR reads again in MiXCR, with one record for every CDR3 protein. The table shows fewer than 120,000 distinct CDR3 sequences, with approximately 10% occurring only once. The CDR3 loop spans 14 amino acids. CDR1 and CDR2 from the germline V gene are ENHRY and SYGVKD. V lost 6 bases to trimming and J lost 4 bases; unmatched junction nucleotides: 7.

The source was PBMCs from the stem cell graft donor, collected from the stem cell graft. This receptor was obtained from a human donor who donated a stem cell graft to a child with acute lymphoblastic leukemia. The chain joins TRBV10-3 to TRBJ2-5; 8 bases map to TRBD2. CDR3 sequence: CAISRGGVRETQYF. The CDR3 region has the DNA TGTGCCATCAGCCGGGGGGGAGTGCGAGAGACCCAGTACTTC.